Listed below are T cell receptor beta chains from one sample, sequenced in a study of T-cell reconstitution after alpha-beta-depleted transplantation in children. TCRdb processed the PCR reads anew with MiXCR; each CDR3 protein has one entry. The data contain approximately 31,000 distinct CDR3 sequences, about 6% of them singletons. This specimen was peripheral blood, taken 60 days after TCRalphabeta/CD19-depleted stem cell transplant. The receptors stem from a child under two years old who had a stem cell transplant for acute myeloid leukemia, so the T cells may come from the graft donor. CDR3s include the opening cysteine and the closing phenylalanine or tryptophan. Each record gives: D gene, J gene, V gene, clone size, CDR3 DNA, CDR3 protein. D genes are given only for firm matches. Not all rows give a size; the values are once, few, many and, for expanded clones, a class.

.,TRBJ1-1,TRBV4-3,medium-sized,TGCGCCAGCAGCCAAGAAGCCTTCTCGAACACTGAAGCTTTCTTT,CASSQEAFSNTEAFF
TRBD2,TRBJ2-3,TRBV7-6,.,TGTGCCAGCAGCGAGGGACTAGCGGGCGGCACAGATACGCAGTATTTT,CASSEGLAGGTDTQYF
.,TRBJ2-7,TRBV7-9,many,TGTGCCAGCAGCTTAAATCGGGCAGGGCCCATAAAGCCCTACGAGCAGTACTTC,CASSLNRAGPIKPYEQYF
.,TRBJ2-7,TRBV7-9,many,TGTGCCAGCAGCTCAACCGACAGAAGTGGGCCCTACGAGCAGTACTTC,CASSSTDRSGPYEQYF
.,TRBJ2-1,TRBV12-3/TRBV12-4,many,TGTGCCACCTGGGGGCAAGGTGAGCAGTTCTTC,CATWGQGEQFF
.,TRBJ1-5,TRBV4-2,many,TGTGCCAGCAGCCAAGTGCCCCACGGGGTAGGTCAGCCCCAGCATTTT,CASSQVPHGVGQPQHF
.,TRBJ2-7,TRBV9,many,TGTGCCAGCAGCGCCAATAGTAAGGAGCAGTACTTC,CASSANSKEQYF
.,TRBJ2-7,TRBV7-9,many,TGTGCCAGCAGCTTAGGGAGTGGCGGGAAACCTTATGAGCAGTACTTC,CASSLGSGGKPYEQYF
.,TRBJ2-7,TRBV7-1,.,TGTGCCAGCAGCCCTACGGGGGCGGGTTACGAGCAGTACTTC,CASSPTGAGYEQYF
.,TRBJ2-7,TRBV11-2,many,TGTGCCAGCAGCTTAGCACAGCGGGAGCAGTACTTC,CASSLAQREQYF
.,TRBJ2-7,TRBV28,few,TGTGCCAGCAGTTTATCCGAATACGAGCAGTACTTC,CASSLSEYEQYF
.,TRBJ2-4,TRBV28,large,TGTGCCAGCAGTGAGACAGGTCCTCTAGCCAAAAACATTCAGTACTTC,CASSETGPLAKNIQYF
TRBD2,TRBJ2-6,TRBV5-6,.,TGTGCCAGCAGAAGGACTAGCGGGGGGGCTGGGGCCAACGTCCTGACTTTC,CASRRTSGGAGANVLTF
.,TRBJ2-2,TRBV12-5,many,TGTGCTAGTGGAGGGACCTCGAACACCGGGGAGCTGTTTTTT,CASGGTSNTGELFF
.,TRBJ2-7,TRBV27,many,TGTGCCAGCAGTTCCTTGGACCCGAGAAGCTCCTACGAGCAGTACTTC,CASSSLDPRSSYEQYF
.,TRBJ2-1,TRBV7-9,many,TGTGCCAGCACCTGGTTGAAGTTATACAATGAGCAGTTCTTC,CASTWLKLYNEQFF
.,TRBJ2-1,TRBV15,many,TGTGCCACCAGCAGAGATCGAGGGTCCTACAATGAGCAGTTCTTC,CATSRDRGSYNEQFF
TRBD1,TRBJ2-4,TRBV12-3/TRBV12-4,many,TGTGCCAGCAGTCCACGGACAGGGGATGCCAAAAACATTCAGTACTTC,CASSPRTGDAKNIQYF
TRBD1,TRBJ2-7,TRBV7-6,many,TGTGCCAGCAGCTTACGGACAGGGGGAAACGAGCAGTACTTC,CASSLRTGGNEQYF
.,TRBJ2-5,TRBV4-3,many,TGCGCCAGCAGCCAGGAGGGGGTCCAAGAGACCCAGTACTTC,CASSQEGVQETQYF
.,TRBJ1-4,TRBV12-3/TRBV12-4,many,TGTGCCAGCAGTTTTGAGGGATCCGGCCTAAATGAAAAACTGTTTTTT,CASSFEGSGLNEKLFF
.,TRBJ1-1,TRBV7-9,many,TGTGCCAGCAGCCCCGGACGGGGGCGTGGGAACACTGAAGCTTTCTTT,CASSPGRGRGNTEAFF
.,TRBJ2-7,TRBV28,many,TGTGCCAGCAGCCCTCGGGACTCAAGTCCCTACGAGCAGTACTTC,CASSPRDSSPYEQYF
.,TRBJ2-6,TRBV7-9,many,TGTGCCAGCAGCTGGGCCCTAGCGGGGGCCAACGTCCTGACTTTC,CASSWALAGANVLTF
.,TRBJ1-5,TRBV4-1,many,TGCGCCAGCAGCCCCCAAGAAAATAGCAATCAGCCCCAGCATTTT,CASSPQENSNQPQHF
.,TRBJ2-5,TRBV24-1,many,TGTGCCACCAGTGATTTAAAAGAGACCCAGTACTTC,CATSDLKETQYF
TRBD1,TRBJ1-2,TRBV12-3/TRBV12-4,many,TGTGCCAGCAGTTACAGGGGAGGCCCAGGGGGCTACACCTTC,CASSYRGGPGGYTF
TRBD1,TRBJ2-3,TRBV15,few,TGTGCCACCAGCACGGTCCCAGACAGGGGGTTTGGAGATACGCAGTATTTT,CATSTVPDRGFGDTQYF